Listed here is a single TCR beta chain. The data originate from a study of OX40 agonist ivuxolimab in advanced cancers. About the research overall: The treatment was a fully human IgG2 OX40 agonist, ivuxolimab. Patients with hepatocellular carcinoma, melanoma, renal cell or head and neck cancer made up the dose-escalation patients.

Using immunoSEQ multiplex PCR, the repertoire was profiled, and TCRdb retains in-frame clones only, with some absent. The top ten clones hold approximately 28% of a sample with roughly 22,000 clones, about 90% of them seen once. Deletions cut 1 base from V and 1 base from J, with 8 bases between. Germline assignment: CDR1 SGHVS and CDR2 FNYEAQ. This CDR3 has 14 residues. The chain carries TRBV7-6 and TRBJ2-7; D possibly corresponds to TRBD2 (5 bases). The source of this sequence is an adult with an advanced solid tumor such as melanoma, head and neck, liver or kidney cancer. The material was CD4+ or CD8+ T cells sorted from blood, obtained in a trial of the OX40 agonist ivuxolimab. CDR3 DNA sequence: TGTGCCAGCAGCTTAGATACGGGATCCTACGAGCAGTACTTC. It is translated as CASSLDTGSYEQYF.